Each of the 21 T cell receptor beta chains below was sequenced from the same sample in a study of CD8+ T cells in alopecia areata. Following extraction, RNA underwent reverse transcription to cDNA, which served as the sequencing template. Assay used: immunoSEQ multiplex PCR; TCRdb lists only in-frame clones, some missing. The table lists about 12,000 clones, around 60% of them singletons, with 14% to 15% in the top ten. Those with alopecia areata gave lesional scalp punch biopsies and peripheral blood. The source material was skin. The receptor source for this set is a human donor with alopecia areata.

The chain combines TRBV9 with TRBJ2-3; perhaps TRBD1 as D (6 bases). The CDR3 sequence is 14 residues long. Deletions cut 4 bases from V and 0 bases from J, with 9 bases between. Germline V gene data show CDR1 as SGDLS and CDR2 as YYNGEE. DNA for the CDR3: TGTGCCAGCAGCCTCGACAGGAGCACAGATACGCAGTATTTT. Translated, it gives CASSLDRSTDTQYF.

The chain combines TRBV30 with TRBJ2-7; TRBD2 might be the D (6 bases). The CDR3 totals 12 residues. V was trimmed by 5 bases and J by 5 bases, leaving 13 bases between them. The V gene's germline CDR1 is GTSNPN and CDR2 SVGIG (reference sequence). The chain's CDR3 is CAWSREFDEQYF. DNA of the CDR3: TGTGCCTGGTCCCGGGAGTTCGACGAGCAGTACTTC.

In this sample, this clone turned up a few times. DNA for the CDR3: TGCGCCAGCAGCCAATTAGGGCAGCGGGGCCACCTTTCCTGGGAGCTGTTTTTT. Translated, it gives CASSQLGQRGHLSWELFF. V gene TRBV4-1 combines with J gene TRBJ2-2; 7 bases align to TRBD2. Germline V lookup: CDR1 MGHRA, CDR2 YSYEKL. The CDR3 consists of 18 residues. V shed 2 bases, J shed 9 bases, and the junction held 18 bases outside the gene matches.

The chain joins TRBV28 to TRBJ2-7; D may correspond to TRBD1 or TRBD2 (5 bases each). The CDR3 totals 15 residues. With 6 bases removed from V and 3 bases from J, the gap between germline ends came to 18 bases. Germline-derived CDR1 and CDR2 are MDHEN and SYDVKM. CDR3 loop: CASSSGTAFLYEQYF. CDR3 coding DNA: TGTGCCAGCAGCTCCGGGACGGCGTTTCTCTACGAGCAGTACTTC.

Here the CDR3 DNA reads TGTGCCAGCATGGAGATCCTTAGCAATGAGCAGTTCTTC. It encodes CASMEILSNEQFF. V is TRBV7-8 and J is TRBJ2-1; D ambiguous. Germline loops: CDR1 SGHVS, CDR2 FQNEAQ. CDR3 length: 13 residues. V lost 7 bases, J lost 6 bases, and 13 bases lay in between.

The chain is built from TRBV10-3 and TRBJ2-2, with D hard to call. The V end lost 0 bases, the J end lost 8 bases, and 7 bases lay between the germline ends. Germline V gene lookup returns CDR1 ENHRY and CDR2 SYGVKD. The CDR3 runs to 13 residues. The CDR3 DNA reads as TGTGCCATCAGTGAGTCTAGCTATGGGGAGCTGTTTTTT. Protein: CAISESSYGELFF.

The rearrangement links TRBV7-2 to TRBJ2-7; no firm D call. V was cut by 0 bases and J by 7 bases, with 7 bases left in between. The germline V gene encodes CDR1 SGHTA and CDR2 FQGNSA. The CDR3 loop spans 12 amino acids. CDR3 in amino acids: CASSLAGQEQYF. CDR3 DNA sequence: TGTGCCAGCAGCTTAGCAGGGCAAGAGCAGTACTTC.

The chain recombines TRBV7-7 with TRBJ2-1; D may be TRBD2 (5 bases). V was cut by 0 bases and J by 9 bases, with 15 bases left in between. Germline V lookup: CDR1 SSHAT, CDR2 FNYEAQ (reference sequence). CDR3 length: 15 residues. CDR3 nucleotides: TGTGCCAGCAGCTTAGCCGCCGGGATAACGGGTGAGCAGTTCTTC. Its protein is CASSLAAGITGEQFF.

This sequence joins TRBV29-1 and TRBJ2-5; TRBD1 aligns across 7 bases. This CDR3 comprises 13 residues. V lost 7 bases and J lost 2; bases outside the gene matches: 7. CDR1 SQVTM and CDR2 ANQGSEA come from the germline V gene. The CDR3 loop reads CSGGTAPQETQYF. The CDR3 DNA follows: TGCAGCGGGGGGACAGCGCCACAAGAGACCCAGTACTTC.

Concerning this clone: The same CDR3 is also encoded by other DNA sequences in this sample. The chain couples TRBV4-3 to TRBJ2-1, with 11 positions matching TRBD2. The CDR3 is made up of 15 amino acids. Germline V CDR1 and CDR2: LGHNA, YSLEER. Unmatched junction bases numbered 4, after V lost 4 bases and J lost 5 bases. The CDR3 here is CASSPLAGANNEQFF. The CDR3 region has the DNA TGCGCCAGCAGCCCACTAGCGGGGGCGAACAATGAGCAGTTCTTC.

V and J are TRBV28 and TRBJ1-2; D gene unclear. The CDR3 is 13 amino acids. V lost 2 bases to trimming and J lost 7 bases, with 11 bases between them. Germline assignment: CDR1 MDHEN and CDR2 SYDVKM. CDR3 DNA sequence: TGTGCCAGCAGTTTAGGCCATAAGTCTGGCTACACCTTC. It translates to CASSLGHKSGYTF.

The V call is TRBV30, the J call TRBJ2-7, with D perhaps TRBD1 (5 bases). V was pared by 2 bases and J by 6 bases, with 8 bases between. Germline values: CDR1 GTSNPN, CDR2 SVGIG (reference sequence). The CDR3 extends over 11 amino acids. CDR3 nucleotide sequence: TGTGCCTGGAGTAGGGGATTCGAGCAGTACTTC. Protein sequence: CAWSRGFEQYF. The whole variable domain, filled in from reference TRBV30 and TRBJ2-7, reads SQTIHQWPATLVQPVGSPLSLECTVEGTSNPNLYWYRQAAGRGLQLLFYSVGIGQISSEVPQNLSASRPQDRQFILSSKKLLLSDSGFYLCAWSRGFEQYFGPGTRLTVT.

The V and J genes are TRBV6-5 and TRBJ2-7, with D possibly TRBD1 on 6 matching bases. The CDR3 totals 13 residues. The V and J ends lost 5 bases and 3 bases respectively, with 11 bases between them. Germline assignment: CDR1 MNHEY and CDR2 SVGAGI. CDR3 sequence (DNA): TGTGCCAGCAGTGCCCTCAGGGGCTACGAGCAGTACTTC. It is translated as CASSALRGYEQYF.

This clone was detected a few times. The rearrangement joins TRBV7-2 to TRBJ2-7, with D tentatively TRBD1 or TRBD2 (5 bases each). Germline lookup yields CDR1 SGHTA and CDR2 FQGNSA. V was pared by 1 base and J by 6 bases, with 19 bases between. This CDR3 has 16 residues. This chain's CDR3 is CASSLVSSGTRFEQYF. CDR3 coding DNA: TGTGCCAGCAGCTTAGTGTCATCCGGGACGAGATTCGAGCAGTACTTC. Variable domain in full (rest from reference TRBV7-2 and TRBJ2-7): GAGVSQSPSNKVTEKGKDVELRCDPISGHTALYWYRQSLGQGLEFLIYFQGNSAPDKSGLPSDRFSAERTGGSVSTLTIQRTQQEDSAVYLCASSLVSSGTRFEQYFGPGTRLTVT.

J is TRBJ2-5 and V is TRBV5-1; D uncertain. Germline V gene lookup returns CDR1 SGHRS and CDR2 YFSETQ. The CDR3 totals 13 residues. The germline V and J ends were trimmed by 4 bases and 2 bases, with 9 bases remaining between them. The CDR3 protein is CASSIRTQETQYF. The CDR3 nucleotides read TGCGCCAGCAGCATACGGACGCAAGAGACCCAGTACTTC.

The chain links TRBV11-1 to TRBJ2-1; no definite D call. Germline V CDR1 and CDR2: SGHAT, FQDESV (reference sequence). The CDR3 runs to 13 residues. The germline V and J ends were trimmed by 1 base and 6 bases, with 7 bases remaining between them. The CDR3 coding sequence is TGTGCCAGCAGCTTAGGGCTAAGCAATGAGCAGTTCTTC. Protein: CASSLGLSNEQFF.

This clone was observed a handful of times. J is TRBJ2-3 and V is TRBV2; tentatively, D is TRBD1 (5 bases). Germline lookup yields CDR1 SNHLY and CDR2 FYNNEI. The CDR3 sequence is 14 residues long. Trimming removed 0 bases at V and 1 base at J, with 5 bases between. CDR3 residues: CASSEAGGTDTQYF. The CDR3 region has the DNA TGTGCCAGCAGTGAAGCAGGGGGCACAGATACGCAGTATTTT.

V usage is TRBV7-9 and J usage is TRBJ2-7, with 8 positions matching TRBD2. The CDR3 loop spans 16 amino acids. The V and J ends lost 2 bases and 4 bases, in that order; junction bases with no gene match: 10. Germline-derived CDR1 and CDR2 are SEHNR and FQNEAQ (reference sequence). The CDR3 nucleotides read TGTGCCAGCAGCTTATCGGGCGGGGGGCGCGGGTACGAGCAGTACTTC. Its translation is CASSLSGGGRGYEQYF.

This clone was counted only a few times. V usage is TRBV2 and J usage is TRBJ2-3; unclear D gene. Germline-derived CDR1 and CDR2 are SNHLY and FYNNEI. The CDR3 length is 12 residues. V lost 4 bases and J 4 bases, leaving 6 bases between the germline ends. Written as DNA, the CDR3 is TGTGCCAGCAGTGTTTCGTCAGATACGCAGTATTTT. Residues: CASSVSSDTQYF.

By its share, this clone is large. CDR3 sequence reads: CASSPLAGGRTPNEQFF. The CDR3 bases are TGCGCCAGCAGCCCCCTCGCCGGCGGGAGGACTCCAAATGAGCAGTTCTTC. The chain has TRBV5-1 and TRBJ2-1; 8 positions match TRBD2. The CDR3 sequence is 17 residues long. Germline V gives CDR1 SGHRS, CDR2 YFSETQ. Unmatched junction bases numbered 16, after V lost 4 bases and J lost 7 bases.

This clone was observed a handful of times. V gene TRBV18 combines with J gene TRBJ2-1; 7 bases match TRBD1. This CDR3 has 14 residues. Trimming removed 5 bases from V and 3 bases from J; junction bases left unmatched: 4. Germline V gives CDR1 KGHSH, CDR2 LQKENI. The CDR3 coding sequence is TGTGCCAGCTCATGGACAGGATACTACAATGAGCAGTTCTTC. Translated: CASSWTGYYNEQFF. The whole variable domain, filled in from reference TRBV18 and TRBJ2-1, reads NAGVMQNPRHLVRRRGQEARLRCSPMKGHSHVYWYRQLPEEGLKFMVYLQKENIIDESGMPKERFSAEFPKEGPSILRIQQVVRGDSAAYFCASSWTGYYNEQFFGPGTRLTVL.